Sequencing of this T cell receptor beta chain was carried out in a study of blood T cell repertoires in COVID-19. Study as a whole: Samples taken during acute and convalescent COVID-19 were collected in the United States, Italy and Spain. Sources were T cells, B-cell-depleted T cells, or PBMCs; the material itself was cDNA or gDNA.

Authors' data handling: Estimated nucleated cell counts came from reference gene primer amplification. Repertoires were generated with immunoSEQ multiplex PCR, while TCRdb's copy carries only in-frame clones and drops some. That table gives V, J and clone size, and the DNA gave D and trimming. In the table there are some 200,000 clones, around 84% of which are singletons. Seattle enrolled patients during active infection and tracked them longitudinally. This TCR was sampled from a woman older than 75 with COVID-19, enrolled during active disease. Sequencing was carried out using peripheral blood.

CDR3 loop: CASSIQGFGELFF. In nucleotides, the CDR3 is TGTGCCAGCAGCATACAGGGTTTCGGGGAGCTGTTTTTT. The gene calls are TRBV7-9 and TRBJ2-2, with D tentatively TRBD1 (6 bases). The CDR3 contains 13 residues. Germline loops: CDR1 SEHNR, CDR2 FQNEAQ (reference sequence). V was pared by 5 bases and J by 7 bases, with 11 bases between.